This TCR beta chain was recorded in a study of naive and memory T cell subsets. Both TRBC1 and TRBC2 were covered by a beta constant-region primer of two equimolar oligonucleotides. TCRdb fed the UMI-ligation and nested PCR reads into MiXCR, producing one record per CDR3 protein. The profile shows about 90,000 distinct CDR3 sequences, about 7% of them singletons. The TCR was taken from a human donor in good health. Input material: central memory CD4+ T cells from blood.

The CDR3 DNA reads as TGTGCCAGCAGCCAAGAACTTTCGAATTCACCCCTCCACTTT. Protein sequence: CASSQELSNSPLHF. The chain combines TRBV7-6 with TRBJ1-6; no clear D gene. The CDR3 length is 14 residues. In germline, CDR1 is SGHVS, CDR2 FNYEAQ. The V end lost 5 bases, the J end lost 7 bases, and 12 bases lay between the germline ends.